Shown below are 15 T cell receptor beta chains from a single sample sequenced in a study of metastatic and nonmetastatic thyroid tumors. TCRdb re-clonotyped the PCR reads through MiXCR. The sample lists fewer than 40,000 clones, over 15% occurring once. Thyroid surgery was performed in patients who had received no treatment beforehand. The sequenced sample was blood. These receptors were collected from a female donor with papillary thyroid cancer or a benign thyroid nodule (not recorded which). Some clones in this sample may be carry-over from other donors' samples.

In this sample, this clone turned up many times. Germline and junction disagree at one end, which may indicate a read error. The chain employs TRBV7-7 and TRBJ2-5; D gene unclear. CDR1 is SSHAT, CDR2 FNYEAQ, per germline (reference sequence). The CDR3 has 13 residues. In DNA form, the CDR3 reads TGTGCTAGCAGCTTAAACGGGCGAGAGACCCAGTACTTC. This gives the protein CASSLNGRETQYF.

At least ten counts were recorded for this clone. The CDR3 region is CASSIGGILTDTQYF. Written as DNA, the CDR3 is TGTGCCAGTAGTATTGGAGGGATACTCACAGATACGCAGTATTTT. The chain is built from TRBV19 and TRBJ2-3; tentative D call: TRBD2 (6 bases). Germline CDR1 and CDR2: LNHDA and SQIVND (reference sequence). The CDR3 runs to 15 residues. Between the trimmed V and J ends, which lost 3 bases and 2 bases, there was a span of 12 bases. The whole variable domain, filled in from reference TRBV19 and TRBJ2-3, reads DGGITQSPKYLFRKEGQNVTLSCEQNLNHDAMYWYRQDPGQGLRLIYYSQIVNDFQKGDIAEGYSVSREKKESFPLTVTSAQKNPTAFYLCASSIGGILTDTQYFGPGTRLTVL.

This clone was counted only a few times. This chain links TRBV6-1 with TRBJ2-7; D unclear. CDR1 MNHNS and CDR2 SASEGT come from the germline V gene. The V end was cut by 5 bases, the J end by 1 base, with 15 bases between. The CDR3 extends over 15 amino acids. In DNA, the CDR3 is TGTGCCAGCAGTCCGGTACGTGGCTTTTCCTACGAGCAGTACTTC. As protein: CASSPVRGFSYEQYF.

The sample holds many counts of this clone. The chain uses TRBV6-1 and TRBJ1-5; D remains unclear. Germline CDR1 reads MNHNS; CDR2 reads SASEGT. The CDR3 consists of 13 residues. The V gene lost 5 bases and the J gene lost 7 bases, with 12 bases spanning the gap. In nucleotides, the CDR3 is TGTGCCAGCAGTCGAACGGGTGACCAGCCCCAGCATTTT. Protein: CASSRTGDQPQHF.

This clone was counted between two and nine times. Relative to the germline gene, one junction end is altered; a read error may explain this. Other DNA sequences within the sample encode an identical CDR3. The rearrangement uses TRBV27 and TRBJ2-7, with 9 bases that match TRBD1. There are 14 residues in the CDR3. Germline V gives CDR1 MNHEY, CDR2 SMNVEV (reference sequence). The CDR3 DNA follows: TGTGCCAGCAGTCTACAGGGGGCCTCTGGTGAGCATTACTTC. Translated, it gives CASSLQGASGEHYF.

This clone was counted at least ten times. The chain carries TRBV15 and TRBJ2-7, with TRBD2 matching over 8 bases. Germline V lookup: CDR1 LNHNV, CDR2 YYDKDF (reference sequence). This CDR3 comprises 17 residues. J was trimmed by 5 bases and V by 0 bases; bases with no gene match: 12. The CDR3 reads CATSRDISGKTRHEQYF. The CDR3 bases are TGTGCCACCAGCAGAGATATTAGCGGGAAGACACGGCACGAGCAGTACTTC.

This clone was detected ten times or more. This chain links TRBV11-3 with TRBJ1-1; D uncertain. Germline CDR1 SGHNT, CDR2 YENEEA. V lost 5 bases and J lost 0, with 10 bases in between. The CDR3 sequence is 14 residues long. This CDR3 is CASSEGGMNTEAFF. The CDR3 DNA reads TGTGCCAGCAGCGAGGGAGGGATGAACACTGAAGCTTTCTTT.

The rearrangement uses TRBV5-1 and TRBJ2-5; the match to TRBD1 covers 8 bases. Unmatched junction bases numbered 6, after V lost 0 bases and J lost 5 bases. From germline, CDR1 is SGHRS and CDR2 YFSETQ. This CDR3 has 15 residues. The CDR3 coding sequence is TGCGCCAGCAGCTTGGACAGGGGGTTGGGCGAGACCCAGTACTTC. It encodes CASSLDRGLGETQYF.

The chain joins TRBV18 to TRBJ1-4; 9 bases are shared with TRBD1. The CDR3 extends over 15 amino acids. The V and J ends lost 6 bases and 7 bases, in that order; junction bases with no gene match: 9. The germline V gene encodes CDR1 KGHSH and CDR2 LQKENI. The CDR3 protein is CASSPSVTGGEKLFF. The CDR3 bases are TGTGCCAGCTCGCCTTCCGTGACAGGGGGTGAAAAACTGTTTTTT.

This clone was recorded many times. The V gene is TRBV20-1, the J gene TRBJ1-5, with TRBD1 matching 7 bases. J was trimmed by 7 bases and V by 0 bases; bases with no gene match: 9. This CDR3 has 15 residues. Germline assignment: CDR1 DFQATT and CDR2 SNEGSKA (reference sequence). CDR3 in amino acids: CSARDGQGDWQPQHF. Written as DNA, the CDR3 is TGCAGTGCTAGAGATGGGCAGGGGGATTGGCAGCCCCAGCATTTT.

This clone appeared many times. The chain couples TRBV6-2 or TRBV6-3 to TRBJ2-1; D is perhaps TRBD1 or TRBD2 (5 bases each). The germline V gene has CDR1 MNHEY and CDR2 SVGEGT. The CDR3 is 13 amino acids. The ends were cut back, 6 bases at V and 8 bases at J, with 14 bases in the middle. DNA of the CDR3: TGTGCCAGCAGAAAGTTGGTGGGACATGAGCAGTTCTTC. Its translation is CASRKLVGHEQFF.

This clone was picked up many times. CDR3 sequence reads: CASSVAPQERDQPQHF. In DNA form, the CDR3 reads TGTGCCAGCAGCGTAGCCCCCCAGGAAAGGGATCAGCCCCAGCATTTT. The V call is TRBV9, the J call TRBJ1-5; D gene unclear. The CDR3 contains 16 residues. Germline V lookup: CDR1 SGDLS, CDR2 YYNGEE. V lost 0 bases, J lost 5 bases, and 15 bases lay in between.

The gene calls are TRBV11-2 and TRBJ2-7; possibly TRBD1 for D (5 bases). Between the trimmed V and J ends, which lost 5 bases and 7 bases, there was a span of 15 bases. CDR3 length: 13 residues. Germline V gives CDR1 SGHAT, CDR2 FQNNGV. CDR3 DNA: TGTGCCAGCAGCCCTTGGGGCCCTGAGGAGCAGTACTTC. Translation gives CASSPWGPEEQYF.

The chain is built from TRBV4-1 and TRBJ1-5; 7 bases fit TRBD1. Germline V CDR1 and CDR2: MGHRA, YSYEKL. This CDR3 contains 17 residues. V was pared by 4 bases and J by 4 bases, with 13 bases of the junction left unmatched. In DNA form, the CDR3 reads TGCGCCAGCAGCCCTCACGGATCGGCAGGGGGTAATCAGCCCCAGCATTTT. Protein: CASSPHGSAGGNQPQHF.

The chain uses TRBV11-2 and TRBJ2-3; 7 bases fit TRBD1. CDR3 length: 16 residues. Germline assignment: CDR1 SGHAT and CDR2 FQNNGV. The J segment lost 0 bases and the V segment lost 4 bases, leaving 7 bases of the junction unmatched. This CDR3 is CASSSRTGLSTDTQYF. Written as DNA, the CDR3 is TGTGCCAGCAGCTCCAGGACAGGCTTAAGCACAGATACGCAGTATTTT.